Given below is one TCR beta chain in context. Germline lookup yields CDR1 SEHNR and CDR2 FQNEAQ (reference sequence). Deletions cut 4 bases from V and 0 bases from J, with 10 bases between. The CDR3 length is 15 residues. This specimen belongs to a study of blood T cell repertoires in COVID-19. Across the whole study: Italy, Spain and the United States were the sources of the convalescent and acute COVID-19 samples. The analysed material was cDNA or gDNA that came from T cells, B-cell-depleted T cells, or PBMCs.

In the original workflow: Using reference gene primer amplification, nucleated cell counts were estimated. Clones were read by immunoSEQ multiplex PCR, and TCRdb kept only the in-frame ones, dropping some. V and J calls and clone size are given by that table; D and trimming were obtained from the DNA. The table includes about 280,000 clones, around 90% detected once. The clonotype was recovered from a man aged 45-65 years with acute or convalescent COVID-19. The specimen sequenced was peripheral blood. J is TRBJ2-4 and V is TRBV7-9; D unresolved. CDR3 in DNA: TGTGCCAGCAGCTCGACAAACATAGCCAAAAACATTCAGTACTTC. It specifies CASSSTNIAKNIQYF.